These 30 T cell receptor beta chains share one sample of origin, sequenced in a study of T-cell reconstitution after alpha-beta-depleted transplantation in children. Preparation of the TCRbeta library used unique molecular identifiers. TCRdb re-analysed the PCR reads in MiXCR, keeping a single row per CDR3 protein. The sample includes around 960,000 distinct CDR3 sequences, roughly 29% seen only once; the top ten take 28%. The material sequenced was PBMCs, mostly from graft donor cells, taken 360 days after TCRalphabeta/CD19-depleted stem cell transplant. These receptors all stem from a boy under two years old who had a stem cell transplant for SCID, so the T cells may come from the graft donor.

This clonotype was seen a handful of times. The gene calls are TRBV3-1 and TRBJ1-2; tentatively, D is TRBD1 (5 bases). Germline loops: CDR1 LGHDT, CDR2 YNNKEL (reference sequence). CDR3 size: 14 residues. Trimming stripped 1 base from V and 5 bases from J, with 11 bases between. The CDR3 nucleotides are TGTGCCAGCAGCCAAGGACAGCTGACTTATGGCTACACCTTC. Amino acid sequence: CASSQGQLTYGYTF. Supplemented by reference TRBV3-1 and TRBJ1-2, the full variable domain reads DTAVSQTPKYLVTQMGNDKSIKCEQNLGHDTMYWYKQDSKKFLKIMFSYNNKELIINETVPNRFSPKSPDKAHLNLHINSLELGDSAVYFCASSQGQLTYGYTFGSGTRLTVV.

Only a few counts were recorded for this clonotype. The J gene is TRBJ1-1, the V gene TRBV29-1, with 7 positions matching TRBD1. The CDR3 has 11 residues. The germline V gene has CDR1 SQVTM and CDR2 ANQGSEA. V lost 6 bases and J lost 10; bases outside the gene matches: 8. CDR3 in amino acids: CSVGDSPGAFF. The CDR3 DNA reads TGCAGCGTGGGGGACAGCCCCGGAGCTTTCTTT.

This clonotype was found a few times. The chain combines TRBV4-2 with TRBJ2-2; the D gene is possibly TRBD1 (6 bases). Germline CDR1 LGHNA, CDR2 YNFKEQ. Deletions cut 1 base from V and 6 bases from J, with 18 bases between. This CDR3 has 17 amino acids. The CDR3 DNA follows: TGTGCCAGCAGCCAAGTTTACAGGGACGGTCTTTCCGGGGAGCTGTTTTTT. It yields the protein CASSQVYRDGLSGELFF.

Only a few counts were recorded for this clonotype. The chain is built from TRBV4-2 and TRBJ2-5, with 12 bases lining up with TRBD2. Trimming at V came to 0 bases and at J to 5 bases, leaving 10 bases not matched to a gene. The CDR3 is made up of 18 amino acids. Germline assignment: CDR1 LGHNA and CDR2 YNFKEQ. The CDR3 DNA reads TGTGCCAGCAGCCAAGATCGTCGGCTAGCGGGGGGGCCGGAGACCCAGTACTTC. Encoded protein: CASSQDRRLAGGPETQYF.

J is TRBJ1-1 and V is TRBV25-1, with 7 bases identical to TRBD1. Germline V gene lookup returns CDR1 MGHDK and CDR2 SYGVNS. The CDR3 contains 14 residues. V trimming: 7 bases; J trimming: 6 bases; junction bases outside the gene matches: 11. CDR3 nucleotide sequence: TGTGCCAGCACCCAGGGGGGAATTGTTTCTGAAGCTTTCTTT. Protein sequence: CASTQGGIVSEAFF.

This clonotype has only a few counts. This chain connects TRBV12-3 or TRBV12-4 to TRBJ2-5, with D tentatively TRBD1 (5 bases). The CDR3 length is 12 residues. Trimming pared 6 bases from V and 5 bases from J, leaving 10 bases between. CDR3 bases: TGTGCCAGCAGCAGGGTTTCGGAGACCCAGTACTTC. Residues: CASSRVSETQYF.

This clonotype has more than one count but fewer than ten. The chain combines TRBV11-2 with TRBJ2-5, with 8 bases fitting TRBD2. Germline CDR1 and CDR2: SGHAT and FQNNGV. The CDR3 has 16 residues. Trimming took 2 bases from V and 5 from J; bases not matched to a gene: 10. The CDR3 protein is CASSLRMRGGGETQYF. In DNA, the CDR3 is TGTGCCAGCAGCTTACGGATGAGGGGCGGGGGGGAGACCCAGTACTTC.

Only a few counts were recorded for this clonotype. The chain employs TRBV5-1 and TRBJ1-1, with D hard to call. This CDR3 has 14 amino acids. Germline CDR1 SGHRS, CDR2 YFSETQ. Between the trimmed V and J ends, which lost 2 bases and 1 base, there was a span of 9 bases. The CDR3 loop is CASSFHDRNTEAFF. The DNA for the CDR3 is TGCGCCAGCAGCTTCCACGACCGGAACACTGAAGCTTTCTTT. The full variable domain, its missing parts supplied by reference TRBV5-1 and TRBJ1-1, is KAGVTQTPRYLIKTRGQQVTLSCSPISGHRSVSWYQQTPGQGLQFLFEYFSETQRNKGNFPGRFSGRQFSNSRSEMNVSTLELGDSALYLCASSFHDRNTEAFFGQGTRLTVV.

The chain carries TRBV4-3 and TRBJ1-1, with a tentative D call TRBD1 (5 bases). Per germline, CDR1 LGHNA and CDR2 YSLEER. CDR3 size: 16 residues. V was cut by 4 bases and J by 1 base, with 16 bases left in between. The CDR3 loop is CASSPTDRSGNTEAFF. DNA of the CDR3: TGCGCCAGCAGCCCCACCGACAGATCAGGGAACACTGAAGCTTTCTTT.

This clonotype occurred a few times. The rearrangement joins TRBV24-1 to TRBJ2-1; 8 nucleotides align to TRBD2. With V trimmed by 7 bases and J by 0 bases, 10 bases remained unmatched. From germline, CDR1 is KGHDR and CDR2 SFDVKD. The CDR3 length is 17 residues. The CDR3 reads CATSHSGVGSSYNEQFF. The CDR3 DNA reads TGTGCCACCAGCCATAGCGGGGTCGGAAGCTCCTACAATGAGCAGTTCTTC.

This clonotype was recorded at least ten times. The chain is built from TRBV28 and TRBJ2-3; 11 nucleotides align to TRBD2. Unmatched junction bases numbered 19, after V lost 8 bases and J lost 3 bases. The length of the CDR3 is 19 residues. Germline CDR1 is MDHEN and CDR2 is SYDVKM. CDR3 nucleotides: TGTGCCAGCCAAACATCGGGTAGCGGGGGGGTCGGGAGAACAGATACGCAGTATTTT. It specifies CASQTSGSGGVGRTDTQYF.

This clonotype came up a few times. J is TRBJ2-7 and V is TRBV28; 7 bases match TRBD1. There are 18 residues in the CDR3. CDR1 is MDHEN, CDR2 SYDVKM, per germline. V shed 2 bases, J shed 0 bases, and the junction held 13 bases outside the gene matches. This CDR3 is CASSLGQAIWLTSYEQYF. In DNA form, the CDR3 reads TGTGCCAGCAGTTTAGGACAGGCGATATGGCTTACCTCCTACGAGCAGTACTTC.

The chain is built from TRBV12-3 or TRBV12-4 and TRBJ2-6; tentatively, D is TRBD2 (5 bases). V was trimmed by 5 bases and J by 0 bases, leaving 11 bases between them. The CDR3 has 16 amino acids. The CDR3 here is CASSRGLNSGANVLTF. CDR3 coding DNA: TGTGCCAGCAGTCGAGGACTGAACTCTGGGGCCAACGTCCTGACTTTC.

This chain links TRBV6-2 or TRBV6-3 with TRBJ2-7; 11 positions agree with TRBD2. CDR3 length: 16 residues. The V gene end was trimmed by 5 bases and the J gene end by 3 bases; junction bases not matched to a gene: 9. Germline CDR1 and CDR2: MNHEY and SVGEGT. The CDR3 sequence is CASSPRLAGTHYEQYF. CDR3 DNA: TGTGCCAGCAGTCCGCGACTAGCGGGGACCCACTACGAGCAGTACTTC.

This clonotype was found a few times. V is TRBV29-1 and J is TRBJ2-5; D remains ambiguous. V gave up 6 bases and J gave up 0 bases, with 11 bases separating them. The CDR3 loop spans 13 amino acids. Germline V CDR1 and CDR2: SQVTM, ANQGSEA. The chain's CDR3 is CSVMGHYQETQYF. In nucleotides, the CDR3 is TGCAGCGTCATGGGCCACTACCAAGAGACCCAGTACTTC.

The J gene is TRBJ1-1, the V gene TRBV5-1; D gene uncertain. The germline V and J ends were trimmed by 1 base and 3 bases, with 10 bases remaining between them. CDR1 and CDR2 from the germline V gene are SGHRS and YFSETQ. The CDR3 sequence is 14 residues long. The CDR3 DNA follows: TGCGCCAGCAGCTTGAGGTCGAGGGACACTGAAGCTTTCTTT. It translates to CASSLRSRDTEAFF. The variable domain in full, completed from reference TRBV5-1 and TRBJ1-1, reads KAGVTQTPRYLIKTRGQQVTLSCSPISGHRSVSWYQQTPGQGLQFLFEYFSETQRNKGNFPGRFSGRQFSNSRSEMNVSTLELGDSALYLCASSLRSRDTEAFFGQGTRLTVV.

This clonotype was seen repeatedly, ten times or more. V gene TRBV6-5 combines with J gene TRBJ2-1, with D unresolved. The germline V gene encodes CDR1 MNHEY and CDR2 SVGAGI. The CDR3 has 13 amino acids. Trimming took off 0 bases at V and 6 bases at J, with 6 bases between the two ends. The CDR3: CASSYSSVNEQFF. The DNA of the CDR3 is TGTGCCAGCAGTTACTCGTCCGTCAATGAGCAGTTCTTC.

This clonotype appeared a single time. The chain uses TRBV7-3 and TRBJ2-1; the D is unclear. CDR3 length equals 12 residues. Trimming left V 4 bases short and J 6 bases short, with 7 bases between. CDR1 is SGHTA and CDR2 is FQGTGA in the germline V gene. CDR3 DNA sequence: TGTGCCAGCAGCTACTACAGCAATGAGCAGTTCTTC. Translating gives CASSYYSNEQFF.

This clonotype was found a few times. This chain uses TRBV12-3 or TRBV12-4 with TRBJ2-5; 11 bases are shared with TRBD2. The CDR3 is 16 amino acids. Trimming cost V 6 bases and J 4 bases; bases outside gene matches: 10. The CDR3 sequence: CASRHSLLAGVETQYF. CDR3 DNA: TGTGCCAGCAGACACTCCCTACTAGCGGGGGTAGAGACCCAGTACTTC.

V gene TRBV12-3 or TRBV12-4 combines with J gene TRBJ2-2, with D tentatively TRBD1 (5 bases). The CDR3 totals 14 residues. The V and J ends lost 5 bases and 3 bases respectively, with 10 bases between them. The CDR3 DNA reads TGTGCCAGCAGTGATGACAGATACACCGGGGAGCTGTTTTTT. Protein: CASSDDRYTGELFF.

This chain connects TRBV20-1 to TRBJ2-7; D is perhaps TRBD1 or TRBD2 (5 bases each). The V and J ends lost 0 bases and 4 bases respectively, with 22 bases between them. Germline-derived CDR1 and CDR2 are DFQATT and SNEGSKA (reference sequence). This CDR3 has 17 residues. CDR3 amino acids: CSARDQVIGGGPYEQYF. CDR3 nucleotide sequence: TGCAGTGCTAGAGATCAAGTGATAGGTGGGGGACCTTACGAGCAGTACTTC.

This clonotype was found a few times. V and J are TRBV15 and TRBJ2-3, with a possible D match to TRBD2 (6 bases). This CDR3 is built from 15 residues. V was clipped by 5 bases and J by 0 bases, with 12 bases between them. CDR1 is LNHNV, CDR2 YYDKDF, per germline (reference sequence). DNA of the CDR3: TGTGCCACCAGCGAAGGGACTGCTAGCACAGATACGCAGTATTTT. It translates to CATSEGTASTDTQYF.

This clonotype has only a few counts. The chain employs TRBV5-5 and TRBJ2-2, with no clear D. The CDR3 spans 15 residues. CDR1 SGHKS and CDR2 YYEKEE come from the germline V gene (reference sequence). The V end was cut by 2 bases, the J end by 0 bases, with 8 bases between. CDR3 residues: CASSFLQTNTGELFF. In DNA form, the CDR3 reads TGTGCCAGCAGCTTTTTACAGACGAACACCGGGGAGCTGTTTTTT.

The rearrangement links TRBV5-1 to TRBJ2-1; 8 bases map to TRBD1. This CDR3 region has 18 residues. Germline values: CDR1 SGHRS, CDR2 YFSETQ. The trim removed 0 bases at V and 1 base at J, leaving 9 bases unmatched. CDR3 sequence (DNA): TGCGCCAGCAGCTTGGGCCCCGGACAGGGTTTGTCCTACAATGAGCAGTTCTTC. Translation: CASSLGPGQGLSYNEQFF.

In DNA, the CDR3 is TGTGCCAGCAGCCAAGCAGGGCCGAGCTCCTACAATGAGCAGTTCTTC. It encodes CASSQAGPSSYNEQFF. The J gene is TRBJ2-1, the V gene TRBV4-2, with a weak D call TRBD1 (5 bases). V gave up 1 base and J gave up 0 bases, with 10 bases separating them. The length of the CDR3 is 16 residues. CDR1 is LGHNA, CDR2 YNFKEQ, per germline.

The rearrangement joins TRBV27 to TRBJ2-1; D perhaps matches TRBD1 (5 bases). In germline, CDR1 is MNHEY, CDR2 SMNVEV (reference sequence). The CDR3 is made up of 14 amino acids. The V and J ends lost 3 bases and 4 bases respectively, with 10 bases between them. CDR3 bases: TGTGCCAGCAGTTTGTTACAGGAATACAATGAGCAGTTCTTC. This codes for CASSLLQEYNEQFF.

The rearrangement uses TRBV20-1 and TRBJ2-7, with D unresolved. V was shortened by 0 bases and J by 1 base, with 7 bases between the two germline ends. The CDR3 runs 13 residues. From germline, CDR1 is DFQATT and CDR2 SNEGSKA (reference sequence). The CDR3 DNA reads TGCAGTGCTAGAGAGCTCGGGTCCTACGAGCAGTACTTC. Its protein is CSARELGSYEQYF.

The sample holds a few counts of this clonotype. The CDR3 loop reads CASSLGRDLRTKVEAFF. CDR3 in DNA: TGTGCCAGCAGCTTAGGCCGGGACTTGCGCACGAAGGTTGAAGCTTTCTTT. The chain employs TRBV7-9 and TRBJ1-1, with D tentatively TRBD1 (5 bases). The V and J ends lost 1 base and 7 bases respectively, with 22 bases between them. The CDR3 totals 17 residues. CDR1 SEHNR and CDR2 FQNEAQ come from the germline V gene (reference sequence). Supplemented by reference TRBV7-9 and TRBJ1-1, the full variable domain reads DTGVSQNPRHKITKRGQNVTFRCDPISEHNRLYWYRQTLGQGPEFLTYFQNEAQLEKSRLLSDRFSAERPKGSFSTLEIQRTEQGDSAMYLCASSLGRDLRTKVEAFFGQGTRLTVV.

This clonotype was counted a few times. This sequence joins TRBV12-3 or TRBV12-4 and TRBJ2-1, with 7 bases fitting TRBD2. V shed 4 bases and J 7 bases; nucleotides not matched to a gene: 10. CDR3 length: 15 residues. CDR3 in DNA: TGTGCCAGCAGTTCCCGACTAGCCCTCGGGAATGAGCAGTTCTTC. Protein: CASSSRLALGNEQFF.

The chain links TRBV4-2 to TRBJ2-1; 10 bases are shared with TRBD2. The CDR3 is 13 amino acids. Germline CDR1 reads LGHNA; CDR2 reads YNFKEQ. The V gene end was trimmed by 4 bases and the J gene end by 10 bases; junction bases not matched to a gene: 4. CDR3 loop: CASSPMTSGEQFF. In DNA form, the CDR3 reads TGTGCCAGCAGCCCTATGACTAGCGGGGAGCAGTTCTTC.